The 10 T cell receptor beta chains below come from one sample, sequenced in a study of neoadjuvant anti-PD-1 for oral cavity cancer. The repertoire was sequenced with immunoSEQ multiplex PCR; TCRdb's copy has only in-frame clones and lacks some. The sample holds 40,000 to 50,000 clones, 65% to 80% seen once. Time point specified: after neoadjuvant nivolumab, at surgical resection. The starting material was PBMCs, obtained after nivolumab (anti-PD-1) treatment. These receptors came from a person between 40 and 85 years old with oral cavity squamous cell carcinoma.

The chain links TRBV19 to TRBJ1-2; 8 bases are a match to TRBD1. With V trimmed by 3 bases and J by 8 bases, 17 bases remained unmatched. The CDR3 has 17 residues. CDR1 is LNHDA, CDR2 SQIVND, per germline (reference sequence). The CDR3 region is CASSIQGATVPPNGYTF. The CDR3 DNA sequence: TGTGCCAGTAGTATCCAGGGGGCTACAGTCCCGCCCAACGGCTACACCTTC.

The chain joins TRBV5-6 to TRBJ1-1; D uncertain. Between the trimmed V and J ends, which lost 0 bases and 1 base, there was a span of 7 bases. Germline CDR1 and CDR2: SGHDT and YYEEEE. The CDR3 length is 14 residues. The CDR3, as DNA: TGTGCCAGCAGCTTGGGAGGACGGAACACTGAAGCTTTCTTT. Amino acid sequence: CASSLGGRNTEAFF.

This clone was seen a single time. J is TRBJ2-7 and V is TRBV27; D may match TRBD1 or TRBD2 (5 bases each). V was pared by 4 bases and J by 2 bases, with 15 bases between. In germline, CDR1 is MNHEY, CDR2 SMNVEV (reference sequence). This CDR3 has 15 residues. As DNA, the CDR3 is TGTGCCAGCAGTTACAGGACCGGGGCAGCCTACGAGCAGTACTTC. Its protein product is CASSYRTGAAYEQYF.

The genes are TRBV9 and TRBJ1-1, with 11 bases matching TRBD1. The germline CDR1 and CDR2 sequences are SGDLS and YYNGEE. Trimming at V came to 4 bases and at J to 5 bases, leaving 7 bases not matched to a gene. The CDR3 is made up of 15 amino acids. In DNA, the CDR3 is TGTGCCAGCAGCCCCCAGGGACAGGGGGGGACTGAAGCTTTCTTT. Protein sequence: CASSPQGQGGTEAFF.

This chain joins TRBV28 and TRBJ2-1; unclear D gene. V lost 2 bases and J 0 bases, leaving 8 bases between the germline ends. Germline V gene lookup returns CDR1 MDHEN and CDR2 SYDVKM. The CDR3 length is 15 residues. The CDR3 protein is CASSLDLGSYNEQFF. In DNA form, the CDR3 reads TGTGCCAGCAGTTTAGACCTGGGCTCCTACAATGAGCAGTTCTTC. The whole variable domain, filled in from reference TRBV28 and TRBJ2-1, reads DVKVTQSSRYLVKRTGEKVFLECVQDMDHENMFWYRQDPGLGLRLIYFSYDVKMKEKGDIPEGYSVSREKKERFSLILESASTNQTSMYLCASSLDLGSYNEQFFGPGTRLTVL.

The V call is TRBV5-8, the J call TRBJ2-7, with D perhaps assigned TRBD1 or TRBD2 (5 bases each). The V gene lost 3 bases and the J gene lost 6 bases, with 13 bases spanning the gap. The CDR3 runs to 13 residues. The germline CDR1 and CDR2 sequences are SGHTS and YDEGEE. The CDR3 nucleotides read TGTGCCAGCAGCTCGAGGGGCCGCCTCGAGCAGTACTTC. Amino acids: CASSSRGRLEQYF.

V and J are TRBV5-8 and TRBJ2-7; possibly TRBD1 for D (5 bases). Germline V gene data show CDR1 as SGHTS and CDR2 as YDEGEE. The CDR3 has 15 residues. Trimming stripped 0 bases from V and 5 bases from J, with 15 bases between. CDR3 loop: CASSLGGHRSHEQYF. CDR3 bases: TGTGCCAGCAGCTTGGGCGGACATAGGAGCCACGAGCAGTACTTC.

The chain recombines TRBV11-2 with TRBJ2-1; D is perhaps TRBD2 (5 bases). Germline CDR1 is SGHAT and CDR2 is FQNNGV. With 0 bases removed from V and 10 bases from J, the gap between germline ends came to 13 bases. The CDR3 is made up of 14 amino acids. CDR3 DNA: TGTGCCAGCAGCTTAGATCGGGGATCCCGGGAGCAGTTCTTC. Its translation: CASSLDRGSREQFF.

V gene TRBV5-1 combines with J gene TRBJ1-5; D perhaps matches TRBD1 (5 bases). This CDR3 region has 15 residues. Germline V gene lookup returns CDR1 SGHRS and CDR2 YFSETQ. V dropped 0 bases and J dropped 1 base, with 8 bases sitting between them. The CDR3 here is CASSLGQGSNQPQHF. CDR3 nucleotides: TGCGCCAGCAGCTTGGGCCAGGGAAGCAATCAGCCCCAGCATTTT.

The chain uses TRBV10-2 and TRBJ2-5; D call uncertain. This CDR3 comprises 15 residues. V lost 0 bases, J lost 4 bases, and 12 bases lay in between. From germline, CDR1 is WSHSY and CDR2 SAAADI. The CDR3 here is CASSESGSKGETQYF. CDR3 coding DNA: TGCGCCAGCAGTGAGTCAGGGTCAAAGGGAGAGACCCAGTACTTC.